What follows are 13 T cell receptor beta chains derived from one specimen sequenced in a study of PD-1 blockade in classical Hodgkin lymphoma. Produced via immunoSEQ multiplex PCR; TCRdb's table is partial and in-frame only. The table has about 14,000 clones, around 78% seen once; the top ten hold about 25%. Brentuximab vedotin exposure varied among the patients, all of whom had relapsed after autologous stem cell transplantation. The sample here was peripheral blood mononuclear cells (PBMCs), taken before the second cycle of nivolumab. These receptors all stem from a human donor with classical Hodgkin lymphoma.

The chain couples TRBV9 to TRBJ1-3; 8 bases match TRBD1. Per germline, CDR1 SGDLS and CDR2 YYNGEE. The CDR3 is made up of 18 amino acids. The V segment lost 2 bases and the J segment 0 bases; nucleotides outside the gene matches: 10. DNA of the CDR3: TGTGCCAGCAGCGTGACCCGGGACAGGATAAGCTCTGGAAACACCATATATTTT. Translation gives CASSVTRDRISSGNTIYF. The complete variable domain, with remaining parts taken from reference TRBV9 and TRBJ1-3, reads DSGVTQTPKHLITATGQRVTLRCSPRSGDLSVYWYQQSLDQGLQFLIQYYNGEERAKGNILERFSAQQFPDLHSELNLSSLELGDSALYFCASSVTRDRISSGNTIYFGEGSWLTVV.

The genes are TRBV27 and TRBJ2-5; either TRBD1 or TRBD2 may fit D (6 bases each). The CDR3 loop spans 15 amino acids. Germline-derived CDR1 and CDR2 are MNHEY and SMNVEV (reference sequence). Deletions cut 2 bases from V and 6 bases from J, with 16 bases between. The CDR3 sequence: CASSLRGQPLKTQYF. The CDR3 coding sequence is TGTGCCAGCAGTTTACGGGGGCAACCTCTGAAGACCCAGTACTTC.

This chain connects TRBV5-4 to TRBJ2-4; TRBD1 matches at 7 bases. The ends lost 0 bases at V and 6 bases at J; junction bases unmatched: 6. The CDR3 is made up of 15 amino acids. Germline CDR1 is SGHNT and CDR2 is YYREEE (reference sequence). CDR3 DNA sequence: TGTGCCAGCAGCTTGGGGGGCGCAGGGGGAAACATTCAGTACTTC. Residues: CASSLGGAGGNIQYF. Looking up the rest from reference TRBV5-4 and TRBJ2-4 gives the full variable domain: ETGVTQSPTHLIKTRGQQVTLRCSSQSGHNTVSWYQQALGQGPQFIFQYYREEENGRGNFPPRFSGLQFPNYSSELNVNALELDDSALYLCASSLGGAGGNIQYFGAGTRLSVL.

The chain couples TRBV6-6 to TRBJ1-2; 9 bases fit TRBD1. J lost 5 bases, V lost 6 bases, and 7 bases had no gene match. This CDR3 is built from 14 residues. Germline V gives CDR1 MNHNY, CDR2 SVGAGI (reference sequence). Here the CDR3 DNA reads TGTGCCAGCAGACGAGCCGGGACAGGGTATGGCTACACCTTC. This translates into CASRRAGTGYGYTF.

This clone has just one count. The rearrangement uses TRBV5-4 and TRBJ1-5, with 7 positions matching TRBD1. CDR1 and CDR2 (germline): SGHNT, YYREEE (reference sequence). This CDR3 contains 15 residues. J gave up 5 bases and V 0 bases, and 5 bases lay outside the gene matches. The CDR3 region is CASSLDRGRYQPQHF. The DNA of the CDR3 is TGTGCCAGCAGCTTGGACAGGGGCCGCTATCAGCCCCAGCATTTT.

This chain connects TRBV15 to TRBJ1-2; TRBD1 might be the D (6 bases). The CDR3 spans 16 residues. The germline V gene encodes CDR1 LNHNV and CDR2 YYDKDF (reference sequence). Trimming cost V 1 base and J 8 bases, with 20 bases left between them. CDR3 nucleotides: TGTGCCACCAGCAGAGGGGTGTGGGGGGCGAATCGGGGCTACACCTTC. Encoded protein: CATSRGVWGANRGYTF.

J is TRBJ2-1 and V is TRBV7-2; 9 positions agree with TRBD1. In germline, CDR1 is SGHTA, CDR2 FQGNSA. The CDR3 contains 17 residues. The junction had 4 bases not matched to a gene; V was cut back by 0 bases and J by 1 base. CDR3 region: CASSLAGTGLSYNEQFF. For the CDR3, the DNA is TGTGCCAGCAGCTTAGCCGGGACAGGGTTATCCTACAATGAGCAGTTCTTC.

This clone was counted between two and nine times. The CDR3 protein is CASSQEPFWGYSNQPQHF. CDR3 DNA sequence: TGCGCCAGCAGCCAAGAGCCGTTTTGGGGCTATAGCAATCAGCCCCAGCATTTT. The rearrangement uses TRBV4-3 and TRBJ1-5; TRBD1 is a possible D gene (5 bases). Germline V gene lookup returns CDR1 LGHNA and CDR2 YSLEER. Trimming removed 0 bases at V and 0 bases at J, with 15 bases between. This CDR3 is 18 amino acids long.

This clone turned up a few times. The rearrangement joins TRBV27 to TRBJ1-6; D gene uncertain. The germline gives CDR1 MNHEY, CDR2 SMNVEV (reference sequence). This CDR3 is 14 amino acids long. V lost 2 bases and J lost 12, with 14 bases in between. The CDR3 sequence: CASSLAQNRRPLHF. In DNA form, the CDR3 reads TGTGCCAGCAGTTTAGCACAGAACCGTCGACCCCTCCACTTT.

The chain joins TRBV2 to TRBJ1-6, with D unresolved. Per the germline V gene, CDR1 is SNHLY and CDR2 is FYNNEI. This CDR3 contains 13 residues. The V gene lost 5 bases and the J gene lost 7 bases, with 9 bases spanning the gap. CDR3 DNA sequence: TGTGCCAGCAGTCAAGGCCCCAATTCACCCCTCCACTTT. This sequence encodes CASSQGPNSPLHF.

The genes are TRBV19 and TRBJ2-3; D call uncertain. V was trimmed by 1 base and J by 7 bases, leaving 12 bases between them. Germline V gene data show CDR1 as LNHDA and CDR2 as SQIVND (reference sequence). There are 14 residues in the CDR3. CDR3 region: CASSIAESTYTQYF. CDR3 coding DNA: TGTGCCAGTAGTATAGCAGAGAGCACGTATACGCAGTATTTT.

This chain links TRBV9 with TRBJ2-3; the D gene is possibly TRBD2 (6 bases). The CDR3 spans 15 residues. V dropped 2 bases and J dropped 0 bases, with 10 bases sitting between them. Germline CDR1 SGDLS, CDR2 YYNGEE. This CDR3 is CASSVRGTSTDTQYF. CDR3 coding DNA: TGTGCCAGCAGCGTCAGAGGGACTAGCACAGATACGCAGTATTTT.

V gene TRBV5-4 combines with J gene TRBJ2-3, with 11 nucleotides matching TRBD1. Trimming at V came to 2 bases and at J to 4 bases, leaving 3 bases not matched to a gene. This CDR3 spans 15 amino acids. The germline CDR1 and CDR2 sequences are SGHNT and YYREEE (reference sequence). The CDR3 sequence: CASSLRTGGSDTQYF. CDR3 coding DNA: TGTGCCAGCAGCTTACGGACAGGGGGCTCAGATACGCAGTATTTT.